Listed below are T cell receptor beta chains from one sample, sequenced in a study of CD8 T cells in Susac syndrome. TCRdb recomputed calls from the immunoSEQ multiplex PCR reads with MiXCR, one row per CDR3 protein. The top ten hold less than 0.25% of the sample, which has about 130,000 distinct CDR3 sequences, over 85% seen once. The sample consisted of CD8+ T cells from PBMCs. Every receptor here comes from a human donor with Susac syndrome. CDR3s include the opening cysteine and the closing phenylalanine or tryptophan. The D gene is left open where the match is weak. Expanded clones are given a class, and other clones once, few, many or no size at all.

J gene	clone size	V gene	D gene	CDR3 DNA	CDR3 protein
TRBJ1-4	.	TRBV15	TRBD1	TGTGCCACCAGCAGACCCGGGACAGGGACGATGGCTAATGAAAAACTGTTTTTT	CATSRPGTGTMANEKLFF
TRBJ1-2	few	TRBV19	.	TGTGCCAGCAGTTCAGGGAACTATGGCTACACCTTC	CASSSGNYGYTF
TRBJ2-1	.	TRBV19	.	TGTGCCAGTAGTATTGAAGACTACAATGAGCAGTTCTTC	CASSIEDYNEQFF
TRBJ2-5	.	TRBV6-5	.	TGTGCCAGCAGTTCTCTTCTGGGCGAGACCCAGTACTTC	CASSSLLGETQYF
TRBJ1-5	.	TRBV7-8	.	TGTGCCAGCAGCTTGGGCGGAGATCACCCCCAGCATTTT	CASSLGGDHPQHF
TRBJ1-1	.	TRBV10-1	TRBD1	TGCGCCAGCAGTCCGGGACAGGGCATCATGAACACTGAAGCTTTCTTT	CASSPGQGIMNTEAFF
TRBJ2-7	.	TRBV5-6	.	TGTGCCAGCAGCTCCCAAGCGGGTCTAGACGAGCAGTACTTC	CASSSQAGLDEQYF
TRBJ1-1	.	TRBV15	TRBD1	TGTGCCACCAGCAGGGGTTTAACAGGGGGCACTGAAGCTTTCTTT	CATSRGLTGGTEAFF
TRBJ1-3	once	TRBV29-1	TRBD1	TGCAGCGTTCTCGGACAGGGAGATGGAAACACCATATATTTT	CSVLGQGDGNTIYF
TRBJ2-3	.	TRBV6-2/TRBV6-3	.	TGTGCCAGCACCAATGGGGAAACCACAGATACGCAGTATTTT	CASTNGETTDTQYF
TRBJ2-1	.	TRBV9	.	TGTGCCAGCAGCGGGGTTACAAGCTCCTACAATGAGCAGTTCTTC	CASSGVTSSYNEQFF
TRBJ2-1	.	TRBV6-5	.	TGTGCCAGCAGTTACCCCCAGGAGCAGTTCTTC	CASSYPQEQFF
TRBJ2-7	.	TRBV4-1	.	TGCGCCAGCAGCCAAGTTGAGGGCTACTACGAGCAGTACTTC	CASSQVEGYYEQYF
TRBJ2-1	.	TRBV14	TRBD2	TGTGCCAGCAGCCAAGGTGCGGGGGATGAGCAGTTCTTC	CASSQGAGDEQFF
TRBJ2-2	.	TRBV9	TRBD2	TGTGCCAGCAGCGTAGTCGCTTCGACTAGCGGGAGGAACACCGGGGAGCTGTTTTTT	CASSVVASTSGRNTGELFF
TRBJ2-1	.	TRBV4-3	TRBD2	TGCGCCAGCAGCCAGACGACTAGCGGGGACTACAATGAGCAGTTCTTC	CASSQTTSGDYNEQFF
TRBJ2-7	.	TRBV15	.	TGTGCCACCAGCAGAGATAGTCCGGGACGCGGGATTGACGAGCAGTACTTC	CATSRDSPGRGIDEQYF
TRBJ1-2	.	TRBV6-5	.	TGTGCCAGCAGTTACAAGGTAGAAGGGATCCCGAGAGGTGGCTACACCTTC	CASSYKVEGIPRGGYTF
TRBJ2-2	.	TRBV7-9	TRBD2	TGTGCCAGCAGCACGGTTGGCGGGAGCTACAACACCGGGGAGCTGTTTTTT	CASSTVGGSYNTGELFF
TRBJ2-5	.	TRBV27	TRBD1	TGTGCCAGCAGTTTATCTGGACAGGGTGGGGAAGAGACCCAGTACTTC	CASSLSGQGGEETQYF
TRBJ1-2	.	TRBV12-3/TRBV12-4	.	TGTGCCAGCAGTCTCACATATAACCATGGCTACACCTTC	CASSLTYNHGYTF
TRBJ1-5	.	TRBV9	.	TGTGCCAGCAGCGAGCAGGGGAGAAGCAATCAGCCCCAGCATTTT	CASSEQGRSNQPQHF
TRBJ2-1	.	TRBV21-1	.	TGTGCCAGCAAGACAGCCCTGTTCTTC	CASKTALFF
TRBJ2-5	.	TRBV9	.	TGTGCCTCCTCCCCAGGGGGGGCCGGAGAGACCCAGTACTTC	CASSPGGAGETQYF
TRBJ2-3	.	TRBV20-1	TRBD2	TGCAGTGCACCTCGACTAGCGGGTGGCACAGATACGCAGTATTTT	CSAPRLAGGTDTQYF
TRBJ2-3	once	TRBV6-2/TRBV6-3	TRBD2	TGTGCCAGCAGTTACACTAGCGGGAGCACAGATACGCAGTATTTT	CASSYTSGSTDTQYF
TRBJ2-5	.	TRBV28	.	TGTGCCAGCAGCCGCGCCGGGTGGACAATGGGGCCGGAGACCCAGTACTTC	CASSRAGWTMGPETQYF
TRBJ2-4	.	TRBV4-2	TRBD2	TGTGCCAGCAGCCCGGTCCCACTAGCGGGACCAGCCAAAAACATTCAGTACTTC	CASSPVPLAGPAKNIQYF
TRBJ2-1	.	TRBV9	TRBD2	TGTGCCAGCAGCGCACCTAGCGGGGTGAACAATGAGCAGTTCTTC	CASSAPSGVNNEQFF
TRBJ2-6	.	TRBV19	.	TGTGCCAGTAGTATCGGGGTCTCTGGGGCCAACGTCCTGACTTTC	CASSIGVSGANVLTF
TRBJ2-7	.	TRBV27	.	TGTGCCAGCAGGGCAGGACAAGACGAGCAGTACTTC	CASRAGQDEQYF
TRBJ2-3	few	TRBV30	.	TGTGCCTGGAGTCTCGAGGGCACAGATACGCAGTATTTT	CAWSLEGTDTQYF
TRBJ2-1	once	TRBV6-2/TRBV6-3	TRBD2	TGTGCCAGCAGTTATTGGGTAGCGGGAGGTGAGCAGTTCTTC	CASSYWVAGGEQFF
TRBJ2-3	.	TRBV5-1	TRBD1	TGCGCCAGCAGCCCCCCTCCCGGGACAGGGGTCACAGATACGCAGTATTTT	CASSPPPGTGVTDTQYF
TRBJ2-7	.	TRBV10-3	TRBD1	TGTGCCATCAGTGGTCCCGGCGCGCGGACAGGTACCTACGAGCAGTACTTC	CAISGPGARTGTYEQYF
TRBJ2-1	.	TRBV28	TRBD1	TGTGCCAGCAGTTTATGGGGGGACAGCACCTACAATGAGCAGTTCTTC	CASSLWGDSTYNEQFF
TRBJ2-7	.	TRBV30	.	TGTGCCTGGAGTGACTCAGGCTACGAGCAGTACTTC	CAWSDSGYEQYF
TRBJ1-1	.	TRBV7-9	.	TGTGCCAGCAGCGAATCGGGGGAAGGTGAAGCTTTCTTT	CASSESGEGEAFF
TRBJ1-6	.	TRBV28	.	TGTGCCAGCAGTTCGGACACTCTTGGGAGCAATTCACCCCTCCACTTT	CASSSDTLGSNSPLHF
TRBJ2-2	.	TRBV6-2/TRBV6-3	TRBD2	TGTGCCACCAGAAACCCTTATCCAACAACTAGCGGGAGTGTCACCGGGGAGCTGTTTTTT	CATRNPYPTTSGSVTGELFF
TRBJ2-1	once	TRBV12-3/TRBV12-4	.	TGTGCCAGCAGCCTCTTAGGGGGAGGGTACAATGAGCAGTTCTTC	CASSLLGGGYNEQFF